Below are 12 T cell receptor beta chains sequenced from a single sample in a study of PD-L1 blockade in urothelial cancer. Time point here: pretreatment peripheral blood. Clones were sequenced by immunoSEQ multiplex PCR, and TCRdb holds only the in-frame ones, with some missing. The sample includes some 16,000 clones, 89% of them seen just once. Source: PBMCs, taken around atezolizumab (anti-PD-L1) treatment. The origin of the receptors is a man aged 65-85 years with urothelial cancer.

This sequence joins TRBV10-1 and TRBJ1-2, with TRBD1 identical over 8 bases. CDR1 and CDR2 (germline): WNHNN, SYGVQD (reference sequence). V lost 6 bases, J lost 6 bases, and 6 bases stayed unmatched. The CDR3 runs 13 residues. DNA for the CDR3: TGCGCCAGCAGCGTGGACAGGGCGCATGGCTACACCTTC. Amino acids: CASSVDRAHGYTF.

The chain has TRBV15 and TRBJ2-7, with 10 bases identical to TRBD1. The length of the CDR3 is 16 residues. V lost 0 bases and J lost 1; bases outside the gene matches: 3. The V gene's germline CDR1 is LNHNV and CDR2 YYDKDF (reference sequence). CDR3 coding DNA: TGTGCCACCAGCAGAGATCAGGACAGGGGGTCCTACGAGCAGTACTTC. Its protein is CATSRDQDRGSYEQYF.

The rearrangement joins TRBV25-1 to TRBJ1-1, with D unresolved. Germline loops: CDR1 MGHDK, CDR2 SYGVNS. CDR3 length equals 15 residues. Between the trimmed V and J ends, which lost 3 bases and 7 bases, there was a span of 18 bases. The CDR3 DNA reads as TGTGCCAGCAGTGACGCGAGGGCGTCCGAGAATGAAGCTTTCTTT. Translating gives CASSDARASENEAFF.

The chain uses TRBV28 and TRBJ1-2; a possible D gene is TRBD1 (5 bases). The CDR3 loop spans 14 amino acids. Trimming took off 2 bases at V and 2 bases at J, with 9 bases between the two ends. CDR1 and CDR2 from the germline V gene are MDHEN and SYDVKM. CDR3 coding DNA: TGTGCCAGCAGTTTAGGGGGGGGGAACTATGGCTACACCTTC. Its translation: CASSLGGGNYGYTF.

The chain has TRBV13 and TRBJ1-2; 7 bases are a match to TRBD1. This CDR3 has 15 amino acids. Germline V gene sequence: CDR1 PRHDT, CDR2 FYEKMQ (reference sequence). V was clipped by 0 bases and J by 7 bases; unmatched bases: 8. CDR3 protein: CASSLGDRVQGGYTF. DNA for the CDR3: TGTGCCAGCAGCTTAGGCGACAGGGTTCAAGGTGGCTACACCTTC.

This clone is a singleton in its sample. The chain recombines TRBV27 with TRBJ1-2, with D possibly being TRBD1 (6 bases). The V end lost 7 bases, the J end lost 3 bases, and 15 bases lay between the germline ends. Per the germline V gene, CDR1 is MNHEY and CDR2 is SMNVEV (reference sequence). This CDR3 region has 14 residues. CDR3 sequence: CASKPRGKYYGYTF. DNA of the CDR3: TGTGCCAGCAAGCCAAGGGGGAAATACTATGGCTACACCTTC.

This clone has a single count. The J gene is TRBJ1-1, the V gene TRBV2; the D gene is possibly TRBD1 (5 bases). V was clipped by 6 bases and J by 4 bases, with 18 bases between them. Germline values: CDR1 SNHLY, CDR2 FYNNEI. The CDR3 has 15 residues. The CDR3 DNA reads as TGTGCCAGCAGGGGTTTGGGGGGAGGGCCCACTGAAGCTTTCTTT. Amino acids: CASRGLGGGPTEAFF.

The V gene is TRBV5-1, the J gene TRBJ2-7; 7 bases agree with TRBD1. Germline-derived CDR1 and CDR2 are SGHRS and YFSETQ. V gave up 0 bases and J gave up 3 bases; unmatched junction bases: 6. CDR3 size: 15 residues. For the CDR3, the DNA is TGCGCCAGCAGCTTGGCCGGGACAGAGTACTACGAGCAGTACTTC. Protein: CASSLAGTEYYEQYF.

The rearrangement joins TRBV5-5 to TRBJ1-5, with 7 positions matching TRBD1. Germline V gives CDR1 SGHKS, CDR2 YYEKEE (reference sequence). V gave up 2 bases and J gave up 0 bases; unmatched junction bases: 8. This CDR3 spans 17 amino acids. This CDR3 reads CASSFGDSEYSNQPQHF. As DNA, the CDR3 is TGTGCCAGCAGCTTCGGGGACAGCGAGTATAGCAATCAGCCCCAGCATTTT.

This chain's CDR3 is CASSQITGGNTEAFF. CDR3 in DNA: TGCGCCAGCAGCCAGATCACAGGGGGGAACACTGAAGCTTTCTTT. This chain links TRBV4-1 with TRBJ1-1; 8 bases agree with TRBD1. This CDR3 is built from 15 residues. CDR1 and CDR2 (germline): MGHRA, YSYEKL. The V segment lost 3 bases and the J segment 1 base; nucleotides outside the gene matches: 4.

The chain has TRBV25-1 and TRBJ2-2; D is ambiguous. The germline V gene has CDR1 MGHDK and CDR2 SYGVNS. CDR3 length: 15 amino acids. V was pared by 3 bases and J by 2 bases, with 10 bases between. CDR3 residues: CASSDMAVNTGELFF. The CDR3 DNA reads TGTGCCAGCAGTGATATGGCAGTTAACACCGGGGAGCTGTTTTTT.

The V and J genes are TRBV11-2 and TRBJ1-2, with 7 bases aligning to TRBD1. Germline values: CDR1 SGHAT, CDR2 FQNNGV. V lost 5 bases and J lost 7; bases outside the gene matches: 10. The CDR3 is made up of 14 amino acids. The CDR3 is CASSPRQGGFGYTF. The CDR3 DNA sequence: TGTGCCAGCAGCCCCCGACAGGGCGGCTTTGGCTACACCTTC.